The 14 T cell receptor beta chains below come from one sample, sequenced in a study of blood T cell repertoires in COVID-19 (dated by TCRdb to about 2020). The library was generated by the immunoSEQ multiplex PCR assay. TCRdb re-hosts the immuneACCESS table, in-frame sequences only. Its copies lack some clones; in the studies checked, an unresolved V gene accounts for under half of them, and the cause for the rest is not known. The sample table shows some 300,000 clones, and around 89% are seen once. 0.95% to 1.3% of the sample rests with the top ten. Sequenced material: peripheral blood. The receptors were gathered from a woman aged 40-49 years with COVID-19, enrolled during active disease.

This clone has just one count. The V gene is TRBV7-8, the J gene TRBJ1-2; TRBD1 matches 10 bases. Germline CDR1 SGHVS, CDR2 FQNEAQ. V was pared by 5 bases and J by 4 bases, with 7 bases of the junction left unmatched. This CDR3 comprises 15 residues. The CDR3 here is CASSPGTGVIYGYTF. CDR3 nucleotide sequence: TGTGCCAGCAGCCCTGGGACAGGGGTCATCTATGGCTACACCTTC.

This chain links TRBV3-1 (or the pseudogene TRBV3-2) with TRBJ1-1, with D uncertain. The CDR3 extends over 11 amino acids. Trimming left V 4 bases short and J 4 bases short, with 4 bases between. Germline CDR1 reads LGHDT; CDR2 reads YNNKEL (reference sequence). The CDR3 nucleotides read TGTGCCAGCAGCCGAGCCACTGAAGCTTTCTTT. Amino acids: CASSRATEAFF.

This clone was counted between two and nine times. The J gene is TRBJ1-6, the V gene TRBV25-1, with D possibly TRBD1 on 5 matching bases. Per germline, CDR1 MGHDK and CDR2 SYGVNS. There are 13 residues in the CDR3. V was trimmed by 6 bases and J by 8 bases, leaving 11 bases between them. CDR3 nucleotide sequence: TGTGCCAGCAGGCAAACAGGAGATTCACCCCTCCACTTT. Amino acid sequence: CASRQTGDSPLHF.

V usage is TRBV28 and J usage is TRBJ1-3, with D unclear. From germline, CDR1 is MDHEN and CDR2 SYDVKM. V was clipped by 10 bases and J by 7 bases, with 14 bases between them. The CDR3 is 12 residues long. The CDR3 nucleotides read TGTGCCACCCACCGGGAAAAGAACACCATATATTTT. Amino acid sequence: CATHREKNTIYF.

The chain couples TRBV7-2 to TRBJ1-4; D perhaps matches TRBD1 (6 bases). The V and J ends lost 5 bases and 0 bases respectively, with 10 bases between them. Germline V gene data show CDR1 as SGHTA and CDR2 as FQGNSA. The CDR3 contains 15 residues. The CDR3 sequence is CASSPRQATNEKLFF. The CDR3 DNA is TGTGCCAGCAGCCCGAGACAGGCAACTAATGAAAAACTGTTTTTT.

The chain carries TRBV9 and TRBJ1-4; no firm D call. The CDR3 sequence is 15 residues long. V shed 0 bases and J shed 6 bases, with 12 bases lying between them. Germline V CDR1 and CDR2: SGDLS, YYNGEE. This chain's CDR3 is CASSVEGGHDEKLFF. In DNA form, the CDR3 reads TGTGCCAGCAGCGTAGAGGGAGGGCACGATGAAAAACTGTTTTTT. Drawing the rest from reference TRBV9 and TRBJ1-4, the complete variable domain is DSGVTQTPKHLITATGQRVTLRCSPRSGDLSVYWYQQSLDQGLQFLIQYYNGEERAKGNILERFSAQQFPDLHSELNLSSLELGDSALYFCASSVEGGHDEKLFFGSGTQLSVL.

J is TRBJ1-1 and V is TRBV3-1 (or the pseudogene TRBV3-2), with 9 bases aligning to TRBD1. This CDR3 region has 17 residues. J gave up 1 base and V 0 bases, and 6 bases lay outside the gene matches. Germline V lookup: CDR1 LGHDT, CDR2 YNNKEL (reference sequence). The CDR3 nucleotides are TGTGCCAGCAGCCAAGAACGTGACAGGGGGTCGAACACTGAAGCTTTCTTT. Residues: CASSQERDRGSNTEAFF.

This clone was seen a single time. The chain is built from TRBV28 and TRBJ1-3, with unresolved D. The germline V gene has CDR1 MDHEN and CDR2 SYDVKM. The CDR3 extends over 14 amino acids. The V and J ends lost 6 bases and 5 bases respectively, with 14 bases between them. The CDR3: CASSPGLGRNTIYF. CDR3 DNA: TGTGCCAGCAGCCCCGGACTTGGGAGAAACACCATATATTTT.

The V call is TRBV3-1 (or the pseudogene TRBV3-2), the J call TRBJ1-1; D not resolved. There are 12 residues in the CDR3. The germline V and J ends were trimmed by 1 base and 2 bases, with 2 bases remaining between them. Germline V gene lookup returns CDR1 LGHDT and CDR2 YNNKEL (reference sequence). CDR3 in amino acids: CASSQANTEAFF. The CDR3 DNA is TGTGCCAGCAGCCAAGCTAACACTGAAGCTTTCTTT.

V and J are TRBV7-6 and TRBJ2-1; TRBD2 matches 7 bases. From germline, CDR1 is SGHVS and CDR2 FNYEAQ. V was pared by 1 base and J by 1 base, with 7 bases of the junction left unmatched. This CDR3 contains 17 residues. The CDR3 spells CASSLGSGAGSYNEQFF. The CDR3 DNA reads as TGTGCCAGCAGCTTAGGGTCGGGAGCGGGGTCCTACAATGAGCAGTTCTTC.

The V call is TRBV7-8, the J call TRBJ2-7; D is unclear. CDR1 is SGHVS, CDR2 FQNEAQ, per germline. The CDR3 is 13 residues long. Trimming pared 1 base from V and 4 bases from J, leaving 8 bases between. Written as DNA, the CDR3 is TGTGCCAGCAGCTTAGTGTCCCCTTACGAGCAGTACTTC. Amino acid sequence: CASSLVSPYEQYF.

The chain employs TRBV6-6 and TRBJ2-1, with a weak D call TRBD1 (6 bases). The CDR3 extends over 19 amino acids. In germline, CDR1 is MNHNY, CDR2 SVGAGI (reference sequence). V was pared by 5 bases and J by 6 bases, with 29 bases between. The CDR3 DNA follows: TGTGCCAGCAGTCCCCCGGTACTCCCCGACAGGTCGTCGATCAATGAGCAGTTCTTC. It translates to CASSPPVLPDRSSINEQFF.

This rearrangement joins TRBV28 to TRBJ2-4; 10 nucleotides align to TRBD1. The CDR3 runs 14 residues. Germline V gives CDR1 MDHEN, CDR2 SYDVKM. Unmatched junction bases numbered 5, after V lost 5 bases and J lost 7 bases. The CDR3 region has the DNA TGTGCCAGCAGTCAGACAGGGGGCTTGAACATTCAGTACTTC. Amino acid sequence: CASSQTGGLNIQYF.

This chain connects TRBV3-1 (or the pseudogene TRBV3-2) to TRBJ2-3, with 10 bases matching TRBD2. CDR1 and CDR2 (germline): LGHDT, YNNKEL (reference sequence). J gave up 5 bases and V 1 base, and 6 bases lay outside the gene matches. The CDR3 spans 16 residues. The chain's CDR3 is CASSQGVAGGRDTQYF. The CDR3 DNA reads as TGTGCCAGCAGCCAAGGGGTAGCGGGAGGACGAGATACGCAGTATTTT.